Described below is a single T cell receptor beta chain sequence and its context. Its specific antigen is unknown. Base qualities are not recorded, but no much larger clone differs from it by a single base. The trial excluded patients who had a history of autoimmune disease or who were on systemic immunosuppression. Peripheral blood for TCR sequencing was collected from all dose cohorts at baseline, on cycle 4 day 1, and on cycle 7 day 1. Samples were obtained from an open-label, multicenter, first-in-human phase I dose-escalation trial of ivuxolimab. Adults with locally advanced or metastatic head and neck squamous cell, hepatocellular, melanoma or renal cell carcinoma were enrolled in the trial. Before TCR sequencing, CD4+ and CD8+ T cells were separately sorted from peripheral blood. This sample is part of a study of OX40 agonist ivuxolimab in advanced cancers. In terms of the full investigation: Ivuxolimab, which targeted the costimulatory receptor OX40 (CD134), was an agonistic, fully human IgG2 monoclonal antibody. In the dose-escalation cohort, around four fifths of patients were male, and the mean age was 60 years with a range of roughly 20 to 80. Partial responses were achieved by three dose-escalation patients, of whom one had hepatocellular carcinoma and two had cutaneous melanoma. Intravenous ivuxolimab was administered to patients every 2 weeks at six dose levels: 0.01, 0.1, 0.3, 1.5, 3 and 10 mg/kg. Patients were allowed to have had prior anti-PD-1, anti-PD-L1 or anti-CTLA-4 therapy, and around 40% of the dose-escalation patients had previously received checkpoint inhibitors. The point of sequencing TCRbeta in the periphery was to test whether ivuxolimab changed TCR sequence diversity and drove clonal T-cell expansion. The paper reports the monotherapy dose-escalation portion (N = 52 patients) of the phase I ivuxolimab trial. Of the 50 or so patients in dose escalation, 19 had hepatocellular carcinoma, approximately 15 had melanoma, 9 had renal cell carcinoma and 9 had head and neck cancer.

To sequence the TCRbeta CDR3 region, genomic DNA was isolated from the sorted cells. TCRbeta CDR3 regions were sequenced using the immunoSEQ Assay. TCRdb stores this immuneACCESS table with in-frame sequences only. Part of the clones is absent; in the studies checked, under half of the shortfall reflects unresolved V genes, and no reason is known for the rest. A total of roughly 20,000 clones appear in this sample, 79% of them only once. 25% to 40% of the sample goes to the ten largest clones. Per the germline V gene (reference sequence), SEHNR is the CDR1 and FQNEAQ is the CDR2. From the cysteine through the phenylalanine, the CDR3 covers 16 amino acids. This entry keeps only the CDR3 DNA: 48 bases, framed from base 1. Trimming costs V 5 bases and J 5 bases, and their ends lie 21 bases apart. Study-wide conclusions, independent of this receptor: Clonal expansion of both CD4+ and CD8+ blood T cells was observed from baseline to week 6 at doses 0.1 to 3.0 mg/kg. Partial responders in the 0.1-3.0 mg/kg groups had among the lowest normalized peripheral clonal expansion, especially among CD8+ T cells. After ivuxolimab, expanded clones were on average more numerous among CD8+ T cells than among CD4+ T cells. The antigen specificity of the peripheral T cells that underwent clonal expansion was not determined. Low levels of normalized T-cell clonal expansion were also seen in some patients who did not respond.

The sequences come from CD4+ or CD8+ T cells sorted from blood, collected in a trial of the OX40 agonist ivuxolimab. The chain links TRBV7-9 with TRBJ1-1; TRBD1 could be the D gene, as 6 bases match. This TCR was recovered from an adult with an advanced solid tumor such as melanoma, head and neck, liver or kidney cancer. CDR3 reads: CASSDPLQGLGTEAFF. DNA sequence: TGTGCCAGCAGCGATCCACTACAGGGATTGGGAACTGAAGCTTTCTTT.